The entry below gives a single T cell receptor (beta chain) sequence along with its context. The data stem from a study of blood T cell repertoires in COVID-19. Background on the study: The cDNA or gDNA used as material had been derived from T cells, B-cell-depleted T cells, or PBMCs.

Trimming cost V 0 bases and J 8 bases, with 13 bases left between them. Per the germline V gene, CDR1 is SNHLY and CDR2 is FYNNEI. This CDR3 has 14 amino acids. In the source study's methods: How many nucleated cells were present was estimated from reference gene primer amplification. Only in-frame clones appear in the TCRdb table, and some are missing; sequencing was by immunoSEQ multiplex PCR. V, J and clone size derive from that table, while D and trimming were established from the DNA sequence. The sample consists of about 48,000 clones, about 83% of them appearing once. The chain uses TRBV2 and TRBJ1-2; perhaps TRBD1 as D (5 bases). This TCR came from a human donor in a cohort sampled during active COVID-19. The source material was peripheral blood. This chain's CDR3 is CASSEALLGVGYTF. The CDR3 DNA reads as TGTGCCAGCAGTGAAGCGCTTCTAGGGGTCGGCTACACCTTC.